A selection of T cell receptor beta chains follows, all from one sample in a study of blood T cell repertoires in COVID-19. Libraries were prepared by immunoSEQ multiplex PCR; TCRdb keeps only in-frame clonotypes and omits some of them. The repertoire includes approximately 200,000 clones, 65% to 85% of them detected once, and roughly 17% sits in the top ten. The sample comprised peripheral blood. Receptors were obtained from a man aged 55 to 70 with active or convalescent COVID-19. Each CDR3 is given with its conserved first and last residue. Each record gives: D gene, clone size, V gene, J gene, CDR3 DNA, CDR3 protein. A D gene is named only where the DNA matches it firmly. Only part of the rows carry a size: once, few, many, or a class if the clone is expanded.

D: NA
size: NA
V: TRBV5-8
J: TRBJ1-1
DNA: TGTGCCAGCAGCTTGGGGGCACTAGCCGGCACTGAAGCTTTCTTT
CDR3: CASSLGALAGTEAFF

D: TRBD2
size: NA
V: TRBV28
J: TRBJ2-3
DNA: TGTGCCAGCAGTCCGGGAGGGGCCACAGATACGCAGTATTTT
CDR3: CASSPGGATDTQYF

D: TRBD1
size: NA
V: TRBV5-1
J: TRBJ1-4
DNA: TGCGCCAGCAGCCCGGGACAGGGAGGAGAAAAACTGTTTTTT
CDR3: CASSPGQGGEKLFF

D: NA
size: NA
V: TRBV27
J: TRBJ1-6
DNA: TGTGCCAGCACCCTCCGGGGGACGGGTTACTATAATTCACCCCTCCACTTT
CDR3: CASTLRGTGYYNSPLHF

D: TRBD2
size: NA
V: TRBV4-2
J: TRBJ2-3
DNA: TGTGCCAGCAGCCCCACCGGGACTAGCGGAAGGGCGGATACGCAGTATTTT
CDR3: CASSPTGTSGRADTQYF

D: NA
size: few
V: TRBV29-1
J: TRBJ1-2
DNA: TGCAGCGTTGGGGGGCAACCCTATGGCTACACCTTC
CDR3: CSVGGQPYGYTF

D: NA
size: NA
V: TRBV9
J: TRBJ1-3
DNA: TGTGCCAGCAGCGTAAACGGAGGCTCTGGAAACACCATATATTTT
CDR3: CASSVNGGSGNTIYF

D: NA
size: NA
V: TRBV24-1
J: TRBJ1-3
DNA: TGTGCCACCAGTGGGGGCAGGCCTGGAAACACCATATATTTT
CDR3: CATSGGRPGNTIYF

D: NA
size: NA
V: TRBV24-1
J: TRBJ2-2
DNA: TGTGCCACCAGTGATCCCCTTTTCGGGGAGCTGTTTTTT
CDR3: CATSDPLFGELFF

D: NA
size: NA
V: TRBV11-2
J: TRBJ2-4
DNA: TGTGCCAGCAGCTTAGTCGGGGCGGGAAGGAACATTCAGTACTTC
CDR3: CASSLVGAGRNIQYF

D: NA
size: NA
V: TRBV19
J: TRBJ2-1
DNA: TGTGCCAGTAGAGGGGACAAGACGGATGAGCAGTTCTTC
CDR3: CASRGDKTDEQFF

D: NA
size: NA
V: TRBV12-3/TRBV12-4
J: TRBJ1-2
DNA: TGTGCCAGCTCCCTCGGGGTTATGCGCTACACCTTC
CDR3: CASSLGVMRYTF

D: NA
size: NA
V: TRBV5-1
J: TRBJ1-4
DNA: TGCGCCAGCAGCTTGCGGCAGGATAATGAAAAACTGTTTTTT
CDR3: CASSLRQDNEKLFF

D: TRBD2
size: NA
V: TRBV4-1
J: TRBJ2-1
DNA: TGCGCCAGCAGCCGGGATGGAGGACTAGCGGTCAATGAGCAGTTCTTC
CDR3: CASSRDGGLAVNEQFF

D: TRBD2
size: NA
V: TRBV7-9
J: TRBJ2-4
DNA: TGTGCCAGCAGCCCCGGACTAGCGGAAAACATTCAGTACTTC
CDR3: CASSPGLAENIQYF

D: NA
size: NA
V: TRBV5-1
J: TRBJ1-2
DNA: TGCGCCAGCAGCGAAAGTCCAGGGGTAGCCTATGGCTACACCTTC
CDR3: CASSESPGVAYGYTF

D: TRBD2
size: NA
V: TRBV7-6
J: TRBJ2-7
DNA: TGTGCCAGCAGCCCTACAGCGGGAGTCGCCTACGAGCAGTACTTC
CDR3: CASSPTAGVAYEQYF